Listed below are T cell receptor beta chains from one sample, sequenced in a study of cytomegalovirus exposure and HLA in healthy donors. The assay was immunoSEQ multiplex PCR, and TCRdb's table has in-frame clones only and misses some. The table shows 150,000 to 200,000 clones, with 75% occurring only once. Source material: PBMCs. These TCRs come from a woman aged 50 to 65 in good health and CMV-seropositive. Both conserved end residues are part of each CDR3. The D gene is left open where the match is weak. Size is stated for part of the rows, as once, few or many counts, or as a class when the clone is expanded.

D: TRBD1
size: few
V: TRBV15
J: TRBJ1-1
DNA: TGTGCCACCAGCGGAAACAGGGGGAACACTGAAGCTTTCTTT
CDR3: CATSGNRGNTEAFF

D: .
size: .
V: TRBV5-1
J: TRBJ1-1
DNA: TGCGCCAGCAGGCAGGGCACGGTGACTGAAGCTTTCTTT
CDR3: CASRQGTVTEAFF

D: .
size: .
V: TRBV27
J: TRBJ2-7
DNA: TGTGCCAGCAGTTTAAGGTCAGGTCTAAACGAGCAGTACTTC
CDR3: CASSLRSGLNEQYF

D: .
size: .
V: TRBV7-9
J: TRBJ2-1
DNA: TGTTCCAGCAGCAGAACAGGTGAGCAGTTCTTC
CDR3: CSSSRTGEQFF

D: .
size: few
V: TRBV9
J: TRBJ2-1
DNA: TGTGCCAGCAGCGTAGCGGGTGACAGTTACAATGAGCAGTTCTTC
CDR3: CASSVAGDSYNEQFF

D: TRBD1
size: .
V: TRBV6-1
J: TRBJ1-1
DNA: TGTGCCAGCAGTGATATAGGGGGCGCGTTGGTCACTGAAGCTTTCTTT
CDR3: CASSDIGGALVTEAFF

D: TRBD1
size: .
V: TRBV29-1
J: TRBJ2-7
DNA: TGCAGCGTTAAGGGGGGGACAGGGGGCATCAACGACGAGCAGTACTTC
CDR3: CSVKGGTGGINDEQYF

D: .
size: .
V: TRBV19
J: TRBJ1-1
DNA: TGTGCCAGTAGTATCATCCCAGGGGCCCGTAAGGACACTGAAGCTTTCTTT
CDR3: CASSIIPGARKDTEAFF

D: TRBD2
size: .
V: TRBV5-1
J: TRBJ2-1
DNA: TGCGCCAGCAGCTTGAATAGCGGGGGGGGGACCTACAATGAGCAGTTCTTC
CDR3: CASSLNSGGGTYNEQFF

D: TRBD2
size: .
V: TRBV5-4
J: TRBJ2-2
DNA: TGTGCCAGCAGCTCCGCACAGCGGGGGGGCATCGGGGAGCTGTTTTTT
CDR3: CASSSAQRGGIGELFF

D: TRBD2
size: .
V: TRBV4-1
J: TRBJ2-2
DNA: TGCGCCAGCAGCCCGGGGGGGGCGAACACCGGGGAGCTGTTTTTT
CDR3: CASSPGGANTGELFF

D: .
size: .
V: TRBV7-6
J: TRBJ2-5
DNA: TGTGCCAGCAGCTTAGTAGGGCAGGGAAAAGAGACCCAGTACTTC
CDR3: CASSLVGQGKETQYF

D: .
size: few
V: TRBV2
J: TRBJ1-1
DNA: TGTGCCAGCAGTGACCCGTTCACTGAAGCTTTCTTT
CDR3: CASSDPFTEAFF

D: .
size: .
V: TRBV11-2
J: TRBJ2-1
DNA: TGTGCCAGCAGCCTAAAGAGGATAGATGAGCAGTTCTTC
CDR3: CASSLKRIDEQFF

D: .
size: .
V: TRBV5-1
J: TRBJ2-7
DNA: TGCGCCAGCAGCCCGGACGGGGGCTCCTACGAGCAGTACTTC
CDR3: CASSPDGGSYEQYF

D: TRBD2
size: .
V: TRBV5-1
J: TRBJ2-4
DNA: TGCGCCAGCAGCTTGGGTAGCGGGGGTCCGAACGGCATTCAGTACTTC
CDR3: CASSLGSGGPNGIQYF

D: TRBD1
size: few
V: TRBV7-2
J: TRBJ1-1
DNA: TGTGCCAGCAGCTGGCTCCCGGGACAGCGGATGAACACTGAAGCTTTCTTT
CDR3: CASSWLPGQRMNTEAFF

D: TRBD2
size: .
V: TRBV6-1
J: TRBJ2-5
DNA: TGTGCCAGCAGTGAGGGAGGGTTTGAGACCCAGTACTTC
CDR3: CASSEGGFETQYF

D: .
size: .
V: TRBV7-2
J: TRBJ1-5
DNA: TGTGCCAGCAACCCACGGCAGGGGCCCCAGCATTTT
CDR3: CASNPRQGPQHF

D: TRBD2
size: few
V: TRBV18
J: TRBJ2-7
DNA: TGTGCCAGCTCCCCACAACCTAGCGGGGGCCACGAGCAGTACTTC
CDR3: CASSPQPSGGHEQYF

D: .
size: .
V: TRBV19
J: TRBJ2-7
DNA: TGTGCCAGTAGTCCCGGGAGCTACGAGCAGTACTTC
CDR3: CASSPGSYEQYF

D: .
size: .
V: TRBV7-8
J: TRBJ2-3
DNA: TGTGCCAGCAGCTTACTAGCGTACGATACGCAGTATTTT
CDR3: CASSLLAYDTQYF

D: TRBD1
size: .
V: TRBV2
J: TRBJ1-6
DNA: TGTGCCAGCAGACAGGGGGCTGGAAATTCACCCCTCCACTTT
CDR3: CASRQGAGNSPLHF

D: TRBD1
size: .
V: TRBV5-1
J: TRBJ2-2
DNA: TGCGCCAGCAGCTTGTTGGGACAGGGCCCCGGGGAGCTGTTTTTT
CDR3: CASSLLGQGPGELFF

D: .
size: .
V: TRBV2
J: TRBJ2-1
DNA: TGTGCCAGCAAGCTGCAGTTCTTC
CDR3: CASKLQFF

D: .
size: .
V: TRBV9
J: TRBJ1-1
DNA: TGTGCCAGCAGCTGGGGAGGGGGTGAAGCTTTCTTT
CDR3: CASSWGGGEAFF

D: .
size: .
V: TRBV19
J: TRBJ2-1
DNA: TGTGCCAGTAGTGAGGTAACCGCCTACAATGAGCAGTTCTTC
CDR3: CASSEVTAYNEQFF

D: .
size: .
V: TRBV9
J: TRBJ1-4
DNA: TGTGCCAGCAGCGGACGTGGGTCTCCAGGAGAAAAACTGTTTTTT
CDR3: CASSGRGSPGEKLFF

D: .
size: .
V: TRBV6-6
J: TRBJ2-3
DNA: TGTGCCAGCAGTTTCGGACACGTAAACACAGATACGCAGTATTTT
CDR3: CASSFGHVNTDTQYF

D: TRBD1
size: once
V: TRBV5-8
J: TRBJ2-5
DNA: TGTGCCAGCAGCCTAGGGACAGGGGGACGGCGAGAGACCCAGTACTTC
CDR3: CASSLGTGGRRETQYF

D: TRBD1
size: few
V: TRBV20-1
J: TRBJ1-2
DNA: TGCAGTGCTAGAAGGGGGCAGGGCTACACCTTC
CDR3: CSARRGQGYTF

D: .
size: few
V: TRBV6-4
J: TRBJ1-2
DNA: TGTGCCAGCAGTGAGGACTCGGGGGGCGCGTATGGCTACACCTTC
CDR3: CASSEDSGGAYGYTF

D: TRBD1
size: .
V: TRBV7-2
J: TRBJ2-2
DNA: TGTGCCAGCAGCACTCAGGGGGCTAGCGGGGAGCTGTTTTTT
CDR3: CASSTQGASGELFF

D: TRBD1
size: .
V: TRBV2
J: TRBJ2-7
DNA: TGTGCCAGCAATGACAGGGGCCACGAGCAGTACTTC
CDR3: CASNDRGHEQYF

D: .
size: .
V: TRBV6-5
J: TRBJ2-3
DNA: TGTGCCAGCAGTTACAGTTCAGGGATCACAGATACGCAGTATTTT
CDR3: CASSYSSGITDTQYF

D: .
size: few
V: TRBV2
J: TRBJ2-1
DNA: TGTGCCAGCAGACCCCCCGGGACAAACAATGAGCAGTTCTTC
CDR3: CASRPPGTNNEQFF

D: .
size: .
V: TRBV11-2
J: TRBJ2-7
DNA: TGTGCCAGCAGCCAAAATATGTTAGGGGAGTACTTC
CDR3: CASSQNMLGEYF